These 21 T cell receptor beta chains share one sample of origin, sequenced in a study of breast tumors, draining lymph nodes, adjacent tissues. The lymph nodes were axillary draining lymph nodes from breast cancer patients. MiXCR, run by TCRdb on the multiplex PCR reads, gives a single entry per CDR3 protein. Of 150,000 to 200,000 distinct CDR3 sequences listed, around 33% are singletons. The sequenced material came from axillary lymph node tissue. The receptors come from a female donor with breast cancer. Some clones in this sample may be carry-over from other donors' samples.

This clonotype was found many times. This chain connects TRBV7-8 to TRBJ2-7, with D tentatively TRBD2 (6 bases). Trimming cost V 5 bases and J 7 bases, with 15 bases left between them. This CDR3 comprises 13 residues. Germline V gives CDR1 SGHVS, CDR2 FQNEAQ. The CDR3 region is CASSVGPGGEQYF. CDR3 DNA: TGTGCCAGCAGCGTAGGACCAGGAGGGGAGCAGTACTTC.

This sequence joins TRBV20-1 and TRBJ1-1; tentative D call: TRBD1 (6 bases). Germline lookup yields CDR1 DFQATT and CDR2 SNEGSKA (reference sequence). Between the trimmed V and J ends, which lost 6 bases and 7 bases, there was a span of 15 bases. CDR3 size: 12 residues. CDR3 loop: CSAEAGAGEAFF. The CDR3 nucleotides read TGCAGTGCAGAGGCAGGGGCTGGTGAAGCTTTCTTT.

There are many counts of this clonotype. V usage is TRBV11-2 and J usage is TRBJ1-6; 7 positions match TRBD1. Germline loops: CDR1 SGHAT, CDR2 FQNNGV. Losses at the gene ends were 3 bases for V and 10 bases for J; bases not matched to a gene: 15. The CDR3 covers 17 residues. This chain's CDR3 is CASSFTGVLVHGSPLHF. Here the CDR3 DNA reads TGTGCCAGCAGCTTCACAGGGGTTCTGGTTCATGGATCACCCCTCCACTTT.

Remarks on this clonotype: This may come from a read error, since a much larger clone is one base off. Because it lacks the conserved phenylalanine or tryptophan at the end, this CDR3 is likely a read error. V is TRBV18 and J is TRBJ1-2; D not resolved. This CDR3 has 16 amino acids. Germline CDR1 and CDR2: KGHSH and LQKENI. V lost 2 bases to trimming and J lost 1 base, with 14 bases between them. The CDR3 DNA reads TGTGCCAGCTCACCAAGAAACCGAGGGATTAACTATGGCTACACCTAC. Its protein product is CASSPRNRGINYGYTY.

This clonotype was recorded many times. This chain joins TRBV30 and TRBJ1-4; no firm D call. There are 15 residues in the CDR3. V lost 6 bases and J 7 bases, leaving 21 bases between the germline ends. Germline V CDR1 and CDR2: GTSNPN, SVGIG (reference sequence). The CDR3 reads CACPPVGGVFEKLFF. The CDR3 DNA reads as TGTGCCTGCCCACCAGTCGGCGGGGTGTTTGAAAAACTGTTTTTT.

The table lists this clonotype with many counts. The chain joins TRBV20-1 to TRBJ1-2; possible D gene TRBD1, 6 bases. V dropped 0 bases and J dropped 7 bases, with 18 bases sitting between them. This CDR3 region has 15 residues. In germline, CDR1 is DFQATT, CDR2 SNEGSKA (reference sequence). DNA of the CDR3: TGCAGTGCTAGAGATTGGGGCAGGGGACATGGTGGCTACACCTTC. It is translated as CSARDWGRGHGGYTF.

This clonotype was counted a single time. The chain recombines TRBV19 with TRBJ2-1; 16 nucleotides match TRBD2. The V gene's germline CDR1 is LNHDA and CDR2 SQIVND (reference sequence). The CDR3 runs 17 residues. V was pared by 5 bases and J by 7 bases, with 8 bases of the junction left unmatched. This CDR3 reads CASSHGPGLAGGNEQFF. The CDR3 DNA reads TGTGCCAGTAGTCATGGACCGGGACTAGCGGGGGGGAATGAGCAGTTCTTC.

The chain has TRBV7-2 and TRBJ1-2; 7 positions agree with TRBD1. Germline assignment: CDR1 SGHTA and CDR2 FQGNSA. The CDR3 consists of 15 residues. V trimming: 5 bases; J trimming: 4 bases; junction bases outside the gene matches: 10. The CDR3: CASSPEAGGLYGYTF. CDR3 coding DNA: TGTGCCAGCAGCCCGGAGGCAGGGGGACTCTATGGCTACACCTTC. The full variable domain, rest sourced from reference TRBV7-2 and TRBJ1-2, is GAGVSQSPSNKVTEKGKDVELRCDPISGHTALYWYRQSLGQGLEFLIYFQGNSAPDKSGLPSDRFSAERTGGSVSTLTIQRTQQEDSAVYLCASSPEAGGLYGYTFGSGTRLTVV.

This clonotype occurred many times. The rearrangement joins TRBV20-1 to TRBJ2-7; 14 positions agree with TRBD2. Germline V gives CDR1 DFQATT, CDR2 SNEGSKA (reference sequence). The CDR3 runs 15 residues. After removal of 3 bases from V and 2 bases from J, the junction contained 3 bases not matched to a gene. Written as DNA, the CDR3 is TGCAGTGCTAGGGGACTAGCGGGAGTTCCCTACGAGCAGTACTTC. It specifies CSARGLAGVPYEQYF.

The J gene is TRBJ1-5, the V gene TRBV20-1; D ambiguous. The V gene's germline CDR1 is DFQATT and CDR2 SNEGSKA (reference sequence). The CDR3 runs to 13 residues. V dropped 4 bases and J dropped 5 bases, with 12 bases sitting between them. In nucleotides, the CDR3 is TGCAGTGCTATCGGGGTCCTAGATCAGCCCCAGCATTTT. This sequence encodes CSAIGVLDQPQHF.

Worth noting for this clonotype: The junction departs from germline at one end; a sequencing error may be responsible. This chain uses TRBV11-2 with TRBJ2-6; D is tentatively TRBD1 or TRBD2 (5 bases each). The germline CDR1 and CDR2 sequences are SGHAT and FQNNGV. The CDR3 has 15 amino acids. The CDR3 sequence is CASSLGGTAANALTF. CDR3 DNA sequence: TGTGCCAGCAGCTTAGGGGGGACCGCGGCCAACGCCCTGACTTTC.

The V gene is TRBV11-2, the J gene TRBJ2-3; D is unresolved. The V gene's germline CDR1 is SGHAT and CDR2 FQNNGV. Trimming pared 5 bases from V and 6 bases from J, leaving 21 bases between. The CDR3 extends over 16 amino acids. The CDR3 nucleotides read TGTGCCAGCAGCCCCCCCTACACGTCCAAGAAGGATACGCAGTATTTT. Protein: CASSPPYTSKKDTQYF.

CDR3 in amino acids: CSAGTSGSDRLTYEQYF. For the CDR3, the DNA is TGCAGTGCTGGGACTAGCGGGAGTGATAGACTAACCTACGAGCAGTACTTC. The chain couples TRBV20-1 to TRBJ2-7; 14 positions agree with TRBD2. V lost 5 bases and J lost 2; bases outside the gene matches: 11. This CDR3 comprises 17 residues. Germline V CDR1 and CDR2: DFQATT, SNEGSKA (reference sequence).

This clonotype was detected many times. This sequence joins TRBV7-3 and TRBJ2-1; tentative D call: TRBD1 (6 bases). The CDR3 has 15 residues. Germline lookup yields CDR1 SGHTA and CDR2 FQGTGA. V dropped 5 bases and J dropped 6 bases, with 17 bases sitting between them. CDR3 sequence: CASSISGTKINEQFF. CDR3 DNA: TGTGCCAGCAGCATTTCCGGGACAAAGATCAATGAGCAGTTCTTC.

This clonotype has ten or more counts. The V call is TRBV12-3 or TRBV12-4, the J call TRBJ1-2, with D unresolved. There are 11 residues in the CDR3. V was shortened by 3 bases and J by 7 bases, with 6 bases between the two germline ends. In DNA form, the CDR3 reads TGTGCCAGCAGTTTCCTCGGTGGCTACACCTTC. Residues: CASSFLGGYTF.

The table lists this clonotype with a few counts. A much larger clonotype is one base distant, so this may be a read error. The chain is built from TRBV2 and TRBJ1-2; D ambiguous. The CDR3 length is 14 residues. Germline-derived CDR1 and CDR2 are SNHLY and FYNNEI. The CDR3 coding sequence is TGTGCCAGCAGGAGAGATTTCGCTAACTATGGCTGCACCTTC. It translates to CASRRDFANYGCTF.

Many counts were recorded for this clonotype. This CDR3 is CASSFGLAGEDTQYF. In nucleotides, the CDR3 is TGTGCCAGCAGTTTTGGACTAGCGGGAGAAGATACGCAGTATTTT. This rearrangement joins TRBV5-6 to TRBJ2-3; 13 bases are a match to TRBD2. This CDR3 region has 15 residues. CDR1 and CDR2 from the germline V gene are SGHDT and YYEEEE. Losses at the gene ends were 5 bases for V and 5 bases for J; bases not matched to a gene: 5.

This clonotype was seen many times. J is TRBJ2-2 and V is TRBV20-1; TRBD2 might be the D (7 bases). Germline assignment: CDR1 DFQATT and CDR2 SNEGSKA (reference sequence). The CDR3 loop spans 15 amino acids. V gave up 6 bases and J gave up 3 bases, with 17 bases separating them. The CDR3 sequence is CSATQGGGDTGELFF. Here the CDR3 DNA reads TGCAGTGCCACCCAAGGGGGGGGTGACACCGGGGAGCTGTTTTTT.

The genes are TRBV20-1 and TRBJ2-5; 12 positions match TRBD2. This CDR3 spans 15 amino acids. J gave up 4 bases and V 0 bases, and 3 bases lay outside the gene matches. The germline V gene encodes CDR1 DFQATT and CDR2 SNEGSKA (reference sequence). The CDR3 loop is CSAREASGGAETQYF. The CDR3, as DNA: TGCAGTGCTAGAGAGGCTAGCGGGGGGGCAGAGACCCAGTACTTC.

On this clonotype itself: A much larger clone is a single base away; this may be a read error. The rearrangement links TRBV6-2 or TRBV6-3 to TRBJ2-5; D unclear. Germline CDR1 and CDR2: MNHEY and SVGEGT. V lost 0 bases and J 4 bases, leaving 12 bases between the germline ends. The CDR3 has 15 residues. CDR3 in amino acids: CASSYSDIPRETQYF. CDR3 DNA: TGTGCCAGCAGTTACTCCGACATTCCTCGAGAGACCCAGTACTTC.

With regard to this clonotype: Germline is not matched at one junction end, which may reflect a read error. The J gene is TRBJ2-3, the V gene TRBV7-2, with TRBD1 identical over 8 bases. Germline CDR1 and CDR2: SGHTA and FQGNSA. The CDR3 is 15 amino acids. CDR3 region: CASSKTGVGTDTQYF. Here the CDR3 DNA reads TGTGCCAGCAGCAAGACAGGGGTGGGCACTGATACGCAGTATTTT.